This T cell receptor beta chain was found in a study of T cells in Graves' hyperthyroidism and ophthalmopathy. The V gene's germline CDR1 is DFQATT and CDR2 SNEGSKA (reference sequence). The V end lost 1 base, the J end lost 0 bases, and 7 bases lay between the germline ends. This CDR3 contains 13 residues. The study excluded patients with uncontrolled infection, other autoimmune disease, pregnancy or lactation. Sample collection date corresponds to first hyperthyroidism diagnosis, prior to any ophthalmopathy symptoms. The investigators amplified TCR beta CDR3 regions from RNA transcripts. TCR CDR3 underwent first-round RT-PCR with the HTBI primer set. TCRdb recomputed calls from the multiplex PCR reads with MiXCR, one row per CDR3 protein. The table shows around 300,000 distinct CDR3 sequences, with roughly 15% occurring only once.

This receptor was identified in a woman in her twenties or thirties with Graves' hyperthyroidism that later progressed to Graves' ophthalmopathy. Specimen: blood. The J gene is TRBJ2-7, the V gene TRBV20-1; the D gene is possibly TRBD1 (5 bases). DNA for the CDR3: TGCAGTGCTAGAGGGACACGCTCCTACGAGCAGTACTTC. Translating it yields CSARGTRSYEQYF.